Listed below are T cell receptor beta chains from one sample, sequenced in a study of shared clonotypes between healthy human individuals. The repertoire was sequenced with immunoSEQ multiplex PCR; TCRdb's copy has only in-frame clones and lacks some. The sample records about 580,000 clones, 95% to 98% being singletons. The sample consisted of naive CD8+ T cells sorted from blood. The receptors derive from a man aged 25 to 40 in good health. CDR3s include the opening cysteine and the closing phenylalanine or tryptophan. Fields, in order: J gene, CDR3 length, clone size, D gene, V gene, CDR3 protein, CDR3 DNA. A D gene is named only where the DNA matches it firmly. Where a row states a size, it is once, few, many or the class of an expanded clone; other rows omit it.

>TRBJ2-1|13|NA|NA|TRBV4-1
CASSQVTSHEQFF
TGCGCCAGCAGCCAAGTCACCAGCCATGAGCAGTTCTTC
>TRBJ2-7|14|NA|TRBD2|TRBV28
CASSFTSALYEQYF
TGTGCCAGCAGTTTCACTAGCGCCCTCTACGAGCAGTACTTC
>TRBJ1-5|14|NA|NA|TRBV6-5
CASSYRGPNQPQHF
TGTGCCAGCAGTTACCGCGGGCCTAATCAGCCCCAGCATTTT
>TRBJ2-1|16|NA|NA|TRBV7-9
CASSENSGRTYNEQFF
TGTGCCAGCAGTGAGAACTCGGGCAGAACCTACAATGAGCAGTTCTTC
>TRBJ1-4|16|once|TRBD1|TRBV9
CASSDPSQGVGEKLFF
TGTGCCAGCAGCGACCCCTCACAGGGGGTAGGGGAAAAACTGTTTTTT
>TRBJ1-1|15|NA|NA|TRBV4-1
CASSHRSGMNTEAFF
TGCGCCAGCAGCCACCGATCGGGGATGAACACTGAAGCTTTCTTT
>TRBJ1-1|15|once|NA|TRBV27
CASSLSGLGNTEAFF
TGTGCCAGCAGTTTATCCGGTCTAGGGAACACTGAAGCTTTCTTT
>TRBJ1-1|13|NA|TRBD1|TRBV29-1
CSVEQGEDTEAFF
TGCAGCGTTGAACAGGGGGAGGACACTGAAGCTTTCTTT
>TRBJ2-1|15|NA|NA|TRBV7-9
CASSLIRGLYNEQFF
TGTGCCAGCAGCTTAATCCGGGGACTGTACAATGAGCAGTTCTTC
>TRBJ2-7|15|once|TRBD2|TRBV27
CASSSTSGQTYEQYF
TGTGCCAGCAGTTCTACTAGCGGGCAAACCTACGAGCAGTACTTC
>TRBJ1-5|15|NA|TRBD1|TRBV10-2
CASAPTGVGNQPQHF
TGCGCCAGCGCCCCAACAGGGGTTGGCAATCAGCCCCAGCATTTT
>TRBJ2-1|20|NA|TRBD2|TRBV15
CATSREDPGTGSGRANEQFF
TGTGCCACCAGCAGAGAAGATCCGGGGACGGGTAGCGGGAGGGCCAATGAGCAGTTCTTC